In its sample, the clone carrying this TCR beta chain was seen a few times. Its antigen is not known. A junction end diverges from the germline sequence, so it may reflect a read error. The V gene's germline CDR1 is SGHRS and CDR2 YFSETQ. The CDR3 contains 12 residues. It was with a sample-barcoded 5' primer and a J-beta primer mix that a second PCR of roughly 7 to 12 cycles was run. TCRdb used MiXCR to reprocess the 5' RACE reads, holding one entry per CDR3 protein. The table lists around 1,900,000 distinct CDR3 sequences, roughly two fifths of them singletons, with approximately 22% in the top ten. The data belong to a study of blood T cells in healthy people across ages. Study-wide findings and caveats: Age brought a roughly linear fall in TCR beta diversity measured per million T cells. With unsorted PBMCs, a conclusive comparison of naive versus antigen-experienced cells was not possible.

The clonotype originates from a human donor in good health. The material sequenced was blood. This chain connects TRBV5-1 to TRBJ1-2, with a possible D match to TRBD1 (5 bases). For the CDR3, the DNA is TGTGCCAGCAGTTTATGGGGGGATGGCTACACCTTC. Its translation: CASSLWGDGYTF.